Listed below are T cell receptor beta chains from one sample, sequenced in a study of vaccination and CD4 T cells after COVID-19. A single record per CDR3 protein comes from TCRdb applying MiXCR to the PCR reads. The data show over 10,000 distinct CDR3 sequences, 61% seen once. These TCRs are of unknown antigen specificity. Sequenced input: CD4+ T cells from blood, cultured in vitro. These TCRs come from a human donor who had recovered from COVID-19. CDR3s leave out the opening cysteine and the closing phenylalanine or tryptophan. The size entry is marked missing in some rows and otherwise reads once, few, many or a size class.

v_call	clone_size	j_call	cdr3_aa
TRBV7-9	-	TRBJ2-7	ASSLGDAVGEQY
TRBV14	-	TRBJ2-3	ASSQDTIPHTQY
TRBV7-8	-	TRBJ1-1	ASSVYLTIRGEAF
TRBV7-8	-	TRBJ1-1	ASSSLRGIGTEAF
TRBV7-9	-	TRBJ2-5	ASSPRAQETQY
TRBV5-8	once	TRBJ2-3	ASSSRGHSTDTQY
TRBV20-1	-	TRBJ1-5	SARVGRGQPQH
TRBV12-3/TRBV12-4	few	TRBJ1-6	ASTPGTGNSPLH
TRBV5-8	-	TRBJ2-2	ASSLGSGSGELF
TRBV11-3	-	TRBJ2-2	ASAAHPGELF
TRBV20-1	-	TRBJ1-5	SASRSRGMNQPQH
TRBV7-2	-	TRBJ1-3	ASSLDGQISGNTIY